This is a list of T cell receptor beta chains from one sample in a study of Ad26.COV2.S vaccination and SARS-CoV-2 variants. Here immunoSEQ multiplex PCR was the method, and the copy in TCRdb shows in-frame clones only, minus some. The table records almost 400,000 clones, over 75% of them present only once. Sequences were derived from peripheral blood, sampled in a trial of Ad26.COV2.S vaccine versus placebo. These receptors originate from a person between 18 and 59 years old who received the Ad26.COV2.S COVID-19 vaccine or a placebo. Both conserved end residues are part of each CDR3. D genes are given only for firm matches. Clone size is not always given. Where it is, it says once, few, many or a class for expanded clones.

V: TRBV25-1
size: -
length: 13
D: -
J: TRBJ2-5
DNA: TGTGCCAGCAGTGTCGACAGCGGGGAGACCCAGTACTTC
CDR3: CASSVDSGETQYF

V: TRBV7-2
size: -
length: 13
D: -
J: TRBJ2-6
DNA: TGTGCCTCGAGAAGGACGGGGGCCAACGTCCTGACTTTC
CDR3: CASRRTGANVLTF

V: TRBV6-1
size: -
length: 16
D: -
J: TRBJ2-7
DNA: TGTGCCAGCAGTGAAGGGTTAGGAGGGATGTTCTACGAGCAGTACTTC
CDR3: CASSEGLGGMFYEQYF

V: TRBV28
size: -
length: 15
D: -
J: TRBJ1-1
DNA: TGTGCCAGCAGTTCTCCCTTAAATCTGAACACTGAAGCTTTCTTT
CDR3: CASSSPLNLNTEAFF

V: TRBV28
size: once
length: 14
D: TRBD1
J: TRBJ2-2
DNA: TGTGCCAGCAGTTTCACAGGGGGCACCGGGGAGCTGTTTTTT
CDR3: CASSFTGGTGELFF

V: TRBV7-2
size: -
length: 15
D: TRBD1
J: TRBJ2-6
DNA: TGTGCCATAAGCCACCAGGGGGCTGGGGCCAACGTCCTGACTTTC
CDR3: CAISHQGAGANVLTF

V: TRBV24-1
size: -
length: 12
D: -
J: TRBJ1-2
DNA: TGTGCCACCAGTGATCTGGACTATGGCTACACCTTC
CDR3: CATSDLDYGYTF

V: TRBV2
size: -
length: 17
D: TRBD2
J: TRBJ2-7
DNA: TGTGCCAGCAGACTCTCAACAGCGGGGGGAGGAGGTCTCGAGCAGTACTTC
CDR3: CASRLSTAGGGGLEQYF

V: TRBV3-1/TRBV3-2
size: -
length: 15
D: -
J: TRBJ2-3
DNA: TGTGCCAGCAGCGCCACAGCGACCCACACAGATACGCAGTATTTT
CDR3: CASSATATHTDTQYF

V: TRBV28
size: -
length: 14
D: TRBD1
J: TRBJ1-4
DNA: TGTGCCAGCAGTACCCGGACAGGGCTGGAAAAACTGTTTTTT
CDR3: CASSTRTGLEKLFF

V: TRBV9
size: -
length: 15
D: -
J: TRBJ2-3
DNA: TGTGCCAGCAGCAGAGGTACTTCTAGCACAGATACGCAGTATTTT
CDR3: CASSRGTSSTDTQYF

V: TRBV19
size: -
length: 16
D: TRBD2
J: TRBJ2-1
DNA: TGTGCCAGTAGTACCCGGACTAGCGAGAATTACAATGAGCAGTTCTTC
CDR3: CASSTRTSENYNEQFF

V: TRBV7-8
size: -
length: 13
D: TRBD1
J: TRBJ2-7
DNA: TGTGCCAGTTTGGGACAGGGAAGCGGCGAGCAGTACTTC
CDR3: CASLGQGSGEQYF

V: TRBV11-3
size: -
length: 14
D: -
J: TRBJ1-3
DNA: TGTGCCAGCAGCACGGGAATCTCTGGAAACACCATATATTTT
CDR3: CASSTGISGNTIYF

V: TRBV28
size: -
length: 13
D: -
J: TRBJ2-1
DNA: TGTGCCAGCACCGCCCCGGCCGGGAATGAGCAGTTCTTC
CDR3: CASTAPAGNEQFF

V: TRBV20-1
size: -
length: 11
D: -
J: TRBJ2-7
DNA: TGCAGTGCCGTGGGTGGCTACGAGCAGTACTTC
CDR3: CSAVGGYEQYF

V: TRBV28
size: -
length: 14
D: -
J: TRBJ2-2
DNA: TGTGCCAGCAGTTTGAGGAGGGCCACCGGGGAGCTGTTTTTT
CDR3: CASSLRRATGELFF

V: TRBV28
size: once
length: 15
D: -
J: TRBJ2-1
DNA: TGTGCCAGCAGTCCGGCCCGTTTCTCCTACAATGAGCAGTTCTTC
CDR3: CASSPARFSYNEQFF

V: TRBV5-1
size: -
length: 15
D: -
J: TRBJ2-2
DNA: TGCGCCAGCAGCTTGACGCCCGGGTCCCCCGGGGAGCTGTTTTTT
CDR3: CASSLTPGSPGELFF

V: TRBV7-8
size: few
length: 15
D: -
J: TRBJ1-5
DNA: TGTGCCAGCCTGAAGGGGCGGTTTACTGATCAGCCCCAGCATTTT
CDR3: CASLKGRFTDQPQHF

V: TRBV4-2
size: -
length: 15
D: TRBD1
J: TRBJ1-2
DNA: TGTGCCAGCTGCTACGACAGGGTAGCTAACTATGGCTACACCTTC
CDR3: CASCYDRVANYGYTF

V: TRBV27
size: -
length: 14
D: -
J: TRBJ1-4
DNA: TGTGCCAGCAGTCCCCTCGCCGGAAGTGAAAAACTGTTTTTT
CDR3: CASSPLAGSEKLFF

V: TRBV5-1
size: -
length: 14
D: -
J: TRBJ1-1
DNA: TGCGCCAGCAGCGTCCAAGCCAAGAACACTGAAGCTTTCTTT
CDR3: CASSVQAKNTEAFF

V: TRBV6-7
size: -
length: 14
D: TRBD1
J: TRBJ2-2
DNA: TGTGCCAGCAGTTACAGGGGGCTTCCCGGGGAGCTGTTTTTT
CDR3: CASSYRGLPGELFF

V: TRBV9
size: -
length: 15
D: -
J: TRBJ1-4
DNA: TGTGCCAGCAGCGTCACCGGGACGGCTGATGAAAAACTGTTTTTT
CDR3: CASSVTGTADEKLFF

V: TRBV10-3
size: -
length: 15
D: -
J: TRBJ2-5
DNA: TGTGCCATCAGAGCGACAGGAGTCTACCAAGAGACCCAGTACTTC
CDR3: CAIRATGVYQETQYF

V: TRBV28
size: -
length: 15
D: TRBD1
J: TRBJ1-2
DNA: TGTGCCAGCAGATCTGCAGGGGGCGCGGGCTATGGCTACACCTTC
CDR3: CASRSAGGAGYGYTF

V: TRBV28
size: few
length: 14
D: TRBD1
J: TRBJ2-7
DNA: TGTGCCAGCAGGGACCGGGACAGGCCCTACGAGCAGTACTTC
CDR3: CASRDRDRPYEQYF

V: TRBV4-2
size: once
length: 16
D: TRBD1
J: TRBJ2-3
DNA: TGTGCCAGCAGCCCAACTTCCGGGACAGGAGGGGATACGCAGTATTTT
CDR3: CASSPTSGTGGDTQYF

V: TRBV3-1/TRBV3-2
size: -
length: 14
D: -
J: TRBJ1-1
DNA: TGTGCCAGCAGCCAAACTGACGGTGACACTGAAGCTTTCTTT
CDR3: CASSQTDGDTEAFF

V: TRBV7-2
size: -
length: 13
D: -
J: TRBJ1-2
DNA: TGTGCCAGCAGCTTTGGTCAGAACTATGGCTACACCTTC
CDR3: CASSFGQNYGYTF

V: TRBV9
size: -
length: 14
D: -
J: TRBJ1-1
DNA: TGTGCCAGCAGCGTTGGTTGGGGGGCCACTGAAGCTTTCTTT
CDR3: CASSVGWGATEAFF

V: TRBV6-6
size: -
length: 16
D: -
J: TRBJ1-2
DNA: TGTGCCAGCAGACCAACTCCGGGAGCCCCGAGGGATGGCTACACCTTC
CDR3: CASRPTPGAPRDGYTF

V: TRBV7-2
size: -
length: 15
D: -
J: TRBJ2-6
DNA: TGTGCCAGCAGCTTAGACAGGCCCGGGGCCAACGTCCTGACTTTC
CDR3: CASSLDRPGANVLTF

V: TRBV7-9
size: once
length: 14
D: -
J: TRBJ2-5
DNA: TGTGCCAGCAGCGGGATCTCGGGGGCCGAGACCCAGTACTTC
CDR3: CASSGISGAETQYF

V: TRBV5-4
size: -
length: 16
D: TRBD2
J: TRBJ2-3
DNA: TGTGCCAGCAGCTTGGTGGGGGGACTAGCAACAGATACGCAGTATTTT
CDR3: CASSLVGGLATDTQYF

V: TRBV19
size: -
length: 14
D: -
J: TRBJ2-1
DNA: TGTGCCAGTAGTAACGGCGGGCTTGGGAATGAGCAGTTCTTC
CDR3: CASSNGGLGNEQFF

V: TRBV27
size: -
length: 15
D: -
J: TRBJ2-6
DNA: TGTGCCAGCAGTTTAACAGCAGGAGGGGCCAACGTCCTGACTTTC
CDR3: CASSLTAGGANVLTF

V: TRBV4-2
size: -
length: 16
D: TRBD1
J: TRBJ2-3
DNA: TGTGCCAGCAGCCAAACACCGGGACAGGGAACAGATACGCAGTATTTT
CDR3: CASSQTPGQGTDTQYF

V: TRBV28
size: -
length: 14
D: -
J: TRBJ1-5
DNA: TGTGCCAGCAGTTGGGTGGGAAGCAATCAGCCCCAGCATTTT
CDR3: CASSWVGSNQPQHF

V: TRBV5-4
size: -
length: 15
D: TRBD1
J: TRBJ2-3
DNA: TGTGCCAGCAGCTCGACAGGGGTAGGGACAGATACGCAGTATTTT
CDR3: CASSSTGVGTDTQYF

V: TRBV7-3
size: -
length: 12
D: -
J: TRBJ2-2
DNA: TGTGCCTACAGGGAGAACACCGGGGAGCTGTTTTTT
CDR3: CAYRENTGELFF

V: TRBV5-1
size: -
length: 16
D: -
J: TRBJ1-2
DNA: TGCGCCAGCAGCTTGGCATTGGGGGCAGGAAACTATGGCTACACCTTC
CDR3: CASSLALGAGNYGYTF

V: TRBV6-5
size: -
length: 12
D: -
J: TRBJ2-5
DNA: TGTGCCAAAGGTACGGGGCAAGAGACCCAGTACTTC
CDR3: CAKGTGQETQYF

V: TRBV7-2
size: -
length: 14
D: -
J: TRBJ2-3
DNA: TGTGCCAGCAGCTTAGCGGGGGTTACAGATACGCAGTATTTT
CDR3: CASSLAGVTDTQYF

V: TRBV18
size: -
length: 15
D: -
J: TRBJ1-1
DNA: TGTGCCAGCTCATTATACAGGGACCTGAACACTGAAGCTTTCTTT
CDR3: CASSLYRDLNTEAFF

V: TRBV5-4
size: -
length: 19
D: TRBD2
J: TRBJ2-3
DNA: TGTGCCAGCAGCTCCTTGCGTCCCCAGACTAGCGGGGAGGGAGATACGCAGTATTTT
CDR3: CASSSLRPQTSGEGDTQYF

V: TRBV28
size: -
length: 17
D: -
J: TRBJ2-2
DNA: TGTGCCAGCAGTTTGCCGGGGTCGACAGGGAGGACCGGGGAGCTGTTTTTT
CDR3: CASSLPGSTGRTGELFF

V: TRBV5-8
size: -
length: 13
D: TRBD1
J: TRBJ1-5
DNA: TGTGCCAGCACCCTGGGACAGAATCAGCCCCAGCATTTT
CDR3: CASTLGQNQPQHF

V: TRBV6-5
size: -
length: 16
D: TRBD2
J: TRBJ2-7
DNA: TGTGCCAGCAGTTACTCGTCTAGCGGGGAGGCCTACGAGCAGTACTTC
CDR3: CASSYSSSGEAYEQYF

V: TRBV29-1
size: -
length: 12
D: -
J: TRBJ1-2
DNA: TGCAGCGTTTCAGAGGGGAACTATGGCTACACCTTC
CDR3: CSVSEGNYGYTF

V: TRBV5-4
size: once
length: 15
D: -
J: TRBJ1-1
DNA: TGTGCCAGCAGCAAACAGGGCATGATGAACACTGAAGCTTTCTTT
CDR3: CASSKQGMMNTEAFF